This T cell receptor beta chain originates from a study of tumor-infiltrating lymphocytes in primary liver carcinoma. Study-level results: Tumor region pairs overlapped more than did tumor-adjacent and tumor-blood pairs. The 250 largest clones made up significantly more of tumor than blood repertoires (p = 0.039).

Remarks on this clonotype: What it binds is not known. Germline and junction disagree at one end, which may indicate a read error.

A primer in the constant region served to generate TCR beta cDNA from around 500 ng of total RNA. ARM-PCR, slightly modified, supplied the TCR beta libraries through three nested multiplex PCR rounds. TCRdb reanalysed the multiplex PCR reads using MiXCR and keeps one entry per CDR3 protein. The sample consists of about 180,000 distinct CDR3 sequences, approximately 60% of them appearing once. Unsorted whole blood supplied the RNA, and germline DNA was extracted too. HBV chronically infected the treatment-naive patients. The sequence derives from a man aged 35 to 55 with primary liver carcinoma and hepatitis B virus infection. Material: peripheral blood.

In DNA, the CDR3 is TGTGCCAGCACCCAGGCGGATACGCAGTGTTTT. Translating gives CASTQADTQCF. The chain combines TRBV12-3 or TRBV12-4 with TRBJ2-3; D ambiguous. The CDR3 is made up of 11 amino acids.